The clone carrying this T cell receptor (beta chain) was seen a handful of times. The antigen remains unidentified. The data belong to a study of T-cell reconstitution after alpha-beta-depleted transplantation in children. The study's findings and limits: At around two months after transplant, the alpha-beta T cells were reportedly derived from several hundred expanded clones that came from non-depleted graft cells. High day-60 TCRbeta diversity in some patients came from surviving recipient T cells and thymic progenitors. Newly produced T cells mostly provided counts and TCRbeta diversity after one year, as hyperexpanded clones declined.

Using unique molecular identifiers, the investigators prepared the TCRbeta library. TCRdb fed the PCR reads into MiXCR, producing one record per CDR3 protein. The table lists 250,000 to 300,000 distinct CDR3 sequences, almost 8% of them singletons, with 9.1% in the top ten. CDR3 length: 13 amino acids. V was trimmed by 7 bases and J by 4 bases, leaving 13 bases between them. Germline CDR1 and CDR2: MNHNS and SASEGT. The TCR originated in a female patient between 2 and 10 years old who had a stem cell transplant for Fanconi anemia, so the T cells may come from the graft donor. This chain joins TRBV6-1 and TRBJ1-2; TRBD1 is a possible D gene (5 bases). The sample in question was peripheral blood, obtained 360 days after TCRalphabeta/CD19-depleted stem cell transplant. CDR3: CASMKTVIYGYTF. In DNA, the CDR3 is TGTGCCAGCATGAAGACAGTGATCTATGGCTACACCTTC.